This T cell receptor beta chain was obtained from a study of regulatory T cells in long-lasting Graves disease. General observations from the study: Favoring TRBV28, TRBJ1-2 and TRBJ2-5 was a feature seen in persistent disease. Peripheral blood alone, not thyroid tissue, underwent study.

The TCR beta library used iRepertoire HTBI primers with Arm-PCR amplification of CDR3. TCRdb ran MiXCR on the multiplex PCR reads and lists one entry per CDR3 protein. The table lists hundreds of thousands of distinct CDR3 sequences, less than 25% of them singletons, with about 20% in the top ten. Specified time point: persistent/refractory GD, antithyroid drugs over 5 years with positive TRAb. RNA isolated from PBMCs was used to make the TCR library. Graves' disease diagnosis relied on American Thyroid Association guidelines. Each patient gave approximately 8.1 milliliters of EDTA-anticoagulated peripheral blood. This CDR3 is 15 amino acids long. The ends lost 9 bases at V and 1 base at J; junction bases unmatched: 8. The germline CDR1 and CDR2 sequences are LNHDA and SQIVND (reference sequence). The sample holds many counts of this clonotype. Its antigen is not known.

The sequence was obtained from a female donor with Graves disease. The source material was peripheral blood mononuclear cells (PBMCs), sampled when the disease was refractory, from a patient treated with antithyroid drugs. This chain joins TRBV19 and TRBJ1-3; 8 nucleotides line up with TRBD1. CDR3: CASTRQGSSGNTIYF. The CDR3 DNA reads TGTGCCAGCACACGACAGGGGTCTTCTGGAAACACCATATATTTT. Drawing the rest from reference TRBV19 and TRBJ1-3, the complete variable domain is DGGITQSPKYLFRKEGQNVTLSCEQNLNHDAMYWYRQDPGQGLRLIYYSQIVNDFQKGDIAEGYSVSREKKESFPLTVTSAQKNPTAFYLCASTRQGSSGNTIYFGEGSWLTVV.